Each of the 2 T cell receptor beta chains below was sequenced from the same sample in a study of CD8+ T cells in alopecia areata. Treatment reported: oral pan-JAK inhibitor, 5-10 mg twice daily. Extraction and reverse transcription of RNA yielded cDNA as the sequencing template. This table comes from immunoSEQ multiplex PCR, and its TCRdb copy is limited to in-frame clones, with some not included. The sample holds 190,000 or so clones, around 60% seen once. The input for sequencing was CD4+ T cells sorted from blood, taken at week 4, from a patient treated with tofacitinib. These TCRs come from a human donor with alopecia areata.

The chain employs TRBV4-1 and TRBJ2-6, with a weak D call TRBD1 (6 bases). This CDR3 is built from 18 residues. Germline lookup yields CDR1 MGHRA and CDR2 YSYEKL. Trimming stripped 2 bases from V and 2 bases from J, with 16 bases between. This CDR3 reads CASSQHLPGDAGANVLTF. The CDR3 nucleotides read TGCGCCAGCAGCCAACACCTCCCAGGGGACGCTGGGGCCAACGTCCTGACTTTC.

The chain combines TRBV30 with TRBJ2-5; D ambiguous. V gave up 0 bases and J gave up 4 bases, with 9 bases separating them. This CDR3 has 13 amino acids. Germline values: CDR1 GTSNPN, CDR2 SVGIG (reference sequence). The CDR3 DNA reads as TGTGCCTGGAGTGTACTGGTGGGAGAGACCCAGTACTTC. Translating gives CAWSVLVGETQYF.